Here is one T cell receptor (beta chain) with its context. Its antigen is as yet unknown. TCRdb passed the 5' RACE reads through MiXCR, listing each CDR3 protein once. The sample has 690,000 or so distinct CDR3 sequences; about 9.4% are singletons. Germline CDR1 is MNHNS and CDR2 is SASEGT. The V gene end was trimmed by 5 bases and the J gene end by 3 bases; junction bases not matched to a gene: 7. The CDR3 sequence is 16 residues long. This entry belongs to a study of identical twins. Study-wide points: Clonotypes of the beta chain that were abundant in cord blood carried fewer insertions (memory repertoires showed none). The authors noted that invariant MAIT and iNKT cells could partly confound zero-insertion analyses. Conclusions relied on cross-sectional statistical analysis, not following the same donors. Out-of-frame alpha sequences shared by twins were enriched for low generation probability.

This sample was also put to use in a study of yellow fever vaccine responses in identical twins.

The chain couples TRBV6-1 to TRBJ2-7, with 13 bases fitting TRBD2. This clonotype was obtained from a woman between 18 and 29 years old in good health. Input material: PBMCs. CDR3: CASSQGLAGDLYEQYF. The CDR3 nucleotides read TGTGCCAGCAGTCAAGGACTAGCGGGGGACCTCTACGAGCAGTACTTC.